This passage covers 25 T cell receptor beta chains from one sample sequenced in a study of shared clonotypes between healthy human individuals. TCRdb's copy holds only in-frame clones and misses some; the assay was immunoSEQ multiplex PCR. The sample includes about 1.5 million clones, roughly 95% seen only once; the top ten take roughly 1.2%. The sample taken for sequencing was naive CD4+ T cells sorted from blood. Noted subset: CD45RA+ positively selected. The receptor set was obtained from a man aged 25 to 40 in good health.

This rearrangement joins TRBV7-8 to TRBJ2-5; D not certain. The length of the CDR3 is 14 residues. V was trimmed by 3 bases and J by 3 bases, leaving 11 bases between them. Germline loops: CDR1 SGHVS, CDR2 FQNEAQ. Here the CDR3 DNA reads TGTGCCAGCAGCTTCCGGGTCCAAAAAGAGACCCAGTACTTC. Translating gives CASSFRVQKETQYF. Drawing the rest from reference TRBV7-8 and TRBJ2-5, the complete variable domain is GAGVSQSPRYKVAKRGQDVALRCDPISGHVSLFWYQQALGQGPEFLTYFQNEAQLDKSGLPSDRFFAERPEGSVSTLKIQRTQQEDSAVYLCASSFRVQKETQYFGPGTRLLVL.

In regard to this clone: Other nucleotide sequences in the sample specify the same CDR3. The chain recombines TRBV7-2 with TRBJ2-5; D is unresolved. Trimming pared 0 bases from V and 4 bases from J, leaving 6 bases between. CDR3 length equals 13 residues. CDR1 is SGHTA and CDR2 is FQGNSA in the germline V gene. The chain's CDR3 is CASSLARLETQYF. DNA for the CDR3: TGTGCCAGCAGCTTAGCTCGGTTAGAGACCCAGTACTTC.

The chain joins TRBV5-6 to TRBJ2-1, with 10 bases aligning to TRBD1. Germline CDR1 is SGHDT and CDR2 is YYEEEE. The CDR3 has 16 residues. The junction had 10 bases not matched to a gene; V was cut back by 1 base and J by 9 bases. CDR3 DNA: TGTGCCAGCAGCTTGACCCGGGACAGGGGCGGTCGTGAGCAGTTCTTC. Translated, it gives CASSLTRDRGGREQFF.

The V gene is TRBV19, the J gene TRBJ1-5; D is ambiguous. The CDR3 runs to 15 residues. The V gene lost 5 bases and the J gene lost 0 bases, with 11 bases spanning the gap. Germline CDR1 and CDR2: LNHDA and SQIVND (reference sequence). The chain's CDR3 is CASSGTPYSNQPQHF. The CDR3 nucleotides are TGTGCCAGTAGTGGTACACCTTATAGCAATCAGCCCCAGCATTTT.

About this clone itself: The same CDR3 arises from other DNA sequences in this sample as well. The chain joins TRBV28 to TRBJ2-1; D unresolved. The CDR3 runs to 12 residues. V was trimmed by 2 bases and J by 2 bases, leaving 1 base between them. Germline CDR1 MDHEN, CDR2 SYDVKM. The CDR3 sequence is CASSLPYNEQFF. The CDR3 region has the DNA TGTGCCAGCAGTTTACCCTACAATGAGCAGTTCTTC.

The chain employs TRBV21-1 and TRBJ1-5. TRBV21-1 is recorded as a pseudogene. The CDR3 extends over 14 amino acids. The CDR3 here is CASSKVGSNQPQHF. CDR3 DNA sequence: TGTGCCAGCAGCAAAGTAGGGAGCAATCAGCCCCAGCATTTT.

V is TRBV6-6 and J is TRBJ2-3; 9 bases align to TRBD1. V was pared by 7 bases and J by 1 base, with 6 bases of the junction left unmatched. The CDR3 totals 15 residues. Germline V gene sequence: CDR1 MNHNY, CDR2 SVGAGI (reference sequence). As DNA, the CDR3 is TGTGCCAGCACCAACAGGGGGCCTGGCACAGATACGCAGTATTTT. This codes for CASTNRGPGTDTQYF.

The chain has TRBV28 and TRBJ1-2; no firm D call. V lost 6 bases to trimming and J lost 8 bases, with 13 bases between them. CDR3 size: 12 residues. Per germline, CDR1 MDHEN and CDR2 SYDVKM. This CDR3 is CASSVRGPGYTF. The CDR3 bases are TGTGCCAGCAGCGTACGAGGACCGGGCTACACCTTC.

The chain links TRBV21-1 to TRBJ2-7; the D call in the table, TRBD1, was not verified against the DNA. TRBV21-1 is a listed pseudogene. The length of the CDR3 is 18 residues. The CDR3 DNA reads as TGTGCCAGCAGCAAACCCGTCAAGTGGGACAGGGAGGGTGACGAGCAGTACTTC. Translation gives CASSKPVKWDREGDEQYF.

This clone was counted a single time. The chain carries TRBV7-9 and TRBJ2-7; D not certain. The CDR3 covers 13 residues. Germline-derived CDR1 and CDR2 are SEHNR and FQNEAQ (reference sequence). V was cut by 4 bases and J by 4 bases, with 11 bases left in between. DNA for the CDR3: TGTGCCAGCAGCTATCACGTGTCTTACGAGCAGTACTTC. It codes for CASSYHVSYEQYF. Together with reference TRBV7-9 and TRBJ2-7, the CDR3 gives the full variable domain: DTGVSQNPRHKITKRGQNVTFRCDPISEHNRLYWYRQTLGQGPEFLTYFQNEAQLEKSRLLSDRFSAERPKGSFSTLEIQRTEQGDSAMYLCASSYHVSYEQYFGPGTRLTVT.

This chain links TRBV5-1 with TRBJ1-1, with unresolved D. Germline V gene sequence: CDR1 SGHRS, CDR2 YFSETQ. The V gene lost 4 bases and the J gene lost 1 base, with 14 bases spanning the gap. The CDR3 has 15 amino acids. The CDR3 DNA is TGCGCCAGCAGCCCCGGTGGCAGCAAGAACACTGAAGCTTTCTTT. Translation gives CASSPGGSKNTEAFF.

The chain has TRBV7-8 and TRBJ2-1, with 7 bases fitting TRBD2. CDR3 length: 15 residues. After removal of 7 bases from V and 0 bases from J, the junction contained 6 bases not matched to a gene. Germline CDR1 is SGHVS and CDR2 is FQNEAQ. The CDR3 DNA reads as TGTGCCAGCAACCGCGGGAGCAGCTCCTACAATGAGCAGTTCTTC. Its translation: CASNRGSSSYNEQFF. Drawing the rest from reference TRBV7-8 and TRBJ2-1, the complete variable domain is GAGVSQSPRYKVAKRGQDVALRCDPISGHVSLFWYQQALGQGPEFLTYFQNEAQLDKSGLPSDRFFAERPEGSVSTLKIQRTQQEDSAVYLCASNRGSSSYNEQFFGPGTRLTVL.

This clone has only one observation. CDR3 nucleotide sequence: TGTGCCAGCAGTTCGGCCAGCAATCAGCCCCAGCATTTT. Translation gives CASSSASNQPQHF. This chain joins TRBV6-5 and TRBJ1-5; D is ambiguous. Between the trimmed V and J ends, which lost 4 bases and 1 base, there was a span of 5 bases. Germline lookup yields CDR1 MNHEY and CDR2 SVGAGI. CDR3 size: 13 residues.

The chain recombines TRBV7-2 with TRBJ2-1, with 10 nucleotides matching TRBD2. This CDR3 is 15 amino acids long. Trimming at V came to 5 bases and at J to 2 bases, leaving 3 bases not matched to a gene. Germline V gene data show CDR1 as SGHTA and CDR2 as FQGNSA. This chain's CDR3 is CASSPLAGAYNEQFF. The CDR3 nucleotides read TGTGCCAGCAGCCCGCTAGCGGGAGCCTACAATGAGCAGTTCTTC.

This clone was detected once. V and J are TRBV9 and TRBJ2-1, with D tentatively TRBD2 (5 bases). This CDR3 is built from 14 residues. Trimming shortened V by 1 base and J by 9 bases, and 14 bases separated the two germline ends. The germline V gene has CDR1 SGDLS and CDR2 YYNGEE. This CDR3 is CASSVRGFVGEQFF. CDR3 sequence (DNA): TGTGCCAGCAGCGTACGGGGTTTTGTGGGTGAGCAGTTCTTC. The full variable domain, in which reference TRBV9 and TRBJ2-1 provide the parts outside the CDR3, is DSGVTQTPKHLITATGQRVTLRCSPRSGDLSVYWYQQSLDQGLQFLIQYYNGEERAKGNILERFSAQQFPDLHSELNLSSLELGDSALYFCASSVRGFVGEQFFGPGTRLTVL.

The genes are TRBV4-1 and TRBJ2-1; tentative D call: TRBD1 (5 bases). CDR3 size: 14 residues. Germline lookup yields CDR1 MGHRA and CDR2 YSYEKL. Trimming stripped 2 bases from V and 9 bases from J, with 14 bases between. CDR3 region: CASSQIPRVGEQFF. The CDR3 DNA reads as TGCGCCAGCAGCCAAATTCCCAGGGTTGGTGAGCAGTTCTTC.

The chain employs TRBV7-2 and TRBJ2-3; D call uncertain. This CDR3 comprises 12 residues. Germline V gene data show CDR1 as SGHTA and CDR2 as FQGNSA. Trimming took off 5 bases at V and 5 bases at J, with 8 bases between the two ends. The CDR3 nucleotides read TGTGCCAGCAGCCCGACTGGAGATACGCAGTATTTT. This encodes CASSPTGDTQYF.

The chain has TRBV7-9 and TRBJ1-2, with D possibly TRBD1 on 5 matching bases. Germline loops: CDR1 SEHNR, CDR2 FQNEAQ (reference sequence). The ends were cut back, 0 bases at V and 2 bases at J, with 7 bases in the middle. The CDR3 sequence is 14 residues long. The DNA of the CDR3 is TGTGCCAGCAGCTTAGCCAGGGAAAACTATGGCTACACCTTC. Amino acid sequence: CASSLARENYGYTF.

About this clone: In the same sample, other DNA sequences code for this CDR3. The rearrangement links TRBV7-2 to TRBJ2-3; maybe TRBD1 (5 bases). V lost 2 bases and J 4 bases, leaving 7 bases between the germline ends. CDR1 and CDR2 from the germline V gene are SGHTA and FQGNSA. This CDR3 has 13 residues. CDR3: CASSLQGSDTQYF. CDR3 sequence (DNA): TGTGCCAGCAGCTTACAGGGTTCAGATACGCAGTATTTT.

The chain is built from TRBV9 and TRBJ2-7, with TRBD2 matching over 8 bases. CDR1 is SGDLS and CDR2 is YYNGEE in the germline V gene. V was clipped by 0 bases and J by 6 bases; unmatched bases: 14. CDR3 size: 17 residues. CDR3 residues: CASSVELGGGDDGEQYF. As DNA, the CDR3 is TGTGCCAGCAGCGTAGAGCTCGGGGGGGGAGACGATGGCGAGCAGTACTTC. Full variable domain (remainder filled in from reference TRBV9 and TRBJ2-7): DSGVTQTPKHLITATGQRVTLRCSPRSGDLSVYWYQQSLDQGLQFLIQYYNGEERAKGNILERFSAQQFPDLHSELNLSSLELGDSALYFCASSVELGGGDDGEQYFGPGTRLTVT.

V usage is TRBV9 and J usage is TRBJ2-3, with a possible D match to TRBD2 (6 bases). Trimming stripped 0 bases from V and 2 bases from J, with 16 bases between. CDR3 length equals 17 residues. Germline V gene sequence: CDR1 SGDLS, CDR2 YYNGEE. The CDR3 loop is CASSVATGLTNTDTQYF. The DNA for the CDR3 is TGTGCCAGCAGCGTAGCGACGGGACTCACTAACACAGATACGCAGTATTTT.

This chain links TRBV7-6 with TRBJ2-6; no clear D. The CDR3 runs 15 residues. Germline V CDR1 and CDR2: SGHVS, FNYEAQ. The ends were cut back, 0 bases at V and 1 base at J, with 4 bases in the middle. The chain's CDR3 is CASSLALSGANVLTF. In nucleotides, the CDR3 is TGTGCCAGCAGCTTAGCGTTATCTGGGGCCAACGTCCTGACTTTC.

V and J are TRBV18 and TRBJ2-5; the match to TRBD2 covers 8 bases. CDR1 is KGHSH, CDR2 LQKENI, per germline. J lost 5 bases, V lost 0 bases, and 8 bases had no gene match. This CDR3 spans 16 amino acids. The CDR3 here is CASSPPGTSISETQYF. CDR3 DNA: TGTGCCAGCTCACCACCCGGGACTAGTATATCGGAGACCCAGTACTTC.

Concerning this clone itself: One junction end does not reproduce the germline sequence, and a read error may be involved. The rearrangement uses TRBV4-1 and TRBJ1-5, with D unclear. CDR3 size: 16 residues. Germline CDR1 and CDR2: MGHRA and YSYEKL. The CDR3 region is CASSQGWQEYNQPQHF. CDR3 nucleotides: TGCGCCAGTAGCCAAGGGTGGCAGGAATATAATCAGCCCCAGCATTTT.

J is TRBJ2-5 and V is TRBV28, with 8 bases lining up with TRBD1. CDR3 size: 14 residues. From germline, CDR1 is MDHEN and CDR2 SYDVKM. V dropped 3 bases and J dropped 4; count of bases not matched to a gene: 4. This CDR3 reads CASSFAQGVETQYF. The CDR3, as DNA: TGTGCCAGCAGTTTCGCACAGGGGGTAGAGACCCAGTACTTC.